Each of the 6 T cell receptor beta chains below was sequenced from the same sample in a study of T-cell reconstitution after alpha-beta-depleted transplantation in children. The library targeted TCRbeta and was prepared with unique molecular identifiers. TCRdb re-analysed the PCR reads in MiXCR, keeping a single row per CDR3 protein. Of hundreds of thousands of distinct CDR3 sequences in the sample, approximately 10% were seen once. The sample in question was PBMCs, obtained before TCRalphabeta/CD19-depleted stem cell transplant. The receptors come from a child under two years old with acute myeloid leukemia, due to receive a stem cell transplant.

This clonotype was recorded at least ten times. The chain recombines TRBV12-3 or TRBV12-4 with TRBJ2-5; 7 bases are a match to TRBD1. This CDR3 comprises 16 residues. Trimming took 2 bases from V and 1 from J; bases not matched to a gene: 7. CDR3 DNA sequence: TGTGCCAGCAGTTTATGGCGGACAGGATCCCAAGAGACCCAGTACTTC. As protein: CASSLWRTGSQETQYF.

This clonotype was found a few times. The rearrangement joins TRBV11-2 to TRBJ2-3; D is unclear. The CDR3 has 13 amino acids. With 0 bases removed from V and 3 bases from J, the gap between germline ends came to 4 bases. Per the germline V gene, CDR1 is SGHAT and CDR2 is FQNNGV. CDR3 DNA: TGTGCCAGCAGCTTAGAGCGGACAGATACGCAGTATTTT. Its protein product is CASSLERTDTQYF.

This clonotype was recorded many times. The chain has TRBV29-1 and TRBJ1-1, with D possibly TRBD1 on 5 matching bases. There are 14 residues in the CDR3. The germline V gene has CDR1 SQVTM and CDR2 ANQGSEA. Trimming pared 4 bases from V and 1 base from J, leaving 13 bases between. The DNA of the CDR3 is TGCAGCGTTGTTGGGGGTGAAGAGAACACTGAAGCTTTCTTT. Its protein product is CSVVGGEENTEAFF.

The sample holds a few counts of this clonotype. The chain recombines TRBV10-3 with TRBJ2-2; no firm D call. The CDR3 spans 16 residues. Between the trimmed V and J ends, which lost 3 bases and 4 bases, there was a span of 15 bases. Germline V gene lookup returns CDR1 ENHRY and CDR2 SYGVKD. This chain's CDR3 is CAISDTRSGFTGELFF. The CDR3 bases are TGTGCCATCAGTGACACCCGGTCTGGGTTCACCGGGGAGCTGTTTTTT.

The gene calls are TRBV30 and TRBJ2-2, with a weak D call TRBD1 (5 bases). Germline V gene lookup returns CDR1 GTSNPN and CDR2 SVGIG (reference sequence). The V end was cut by 2 bases, the J end by 6 bases, with 10 bases between. The CDR3 contains 13 residues. CDR3 protein: CAWSRAQAGELFF. The CDR3 DNA follows: TGTGCCTGGAGTAGAGCACAGGCCGGGGAGCTGTTTTTT.

This clonotype was recorded many times. This chain links TRBV24-1 with TRBJ1-4, with D hard to call. Trimming shortened V by 1 base and J by 15 bases, and 11 bases separated the two germline ends. The CDR3 covers 12 residues. Germline CDR1 reads KGHDR; CDR2 reads SFDVKD. The CDR3 bases are TGTGCCACCAGTGATTTCCACAGTAGGATGTTTTTT. It encodes CATSDFHSRMFF.